This note documents a single T cell receptor (beta chain) sequence. Antigen specificity is unknown. CDR3 length equals 15 residues. The germline V gene encodes CDR1 ENHRY and CDR2 SYGVKD. V shed 3 bases, J shed 3 bases, and the junction held 4 bases outside the gene matches. The entry originates in a study of T cells in Graves' hyperthyroidism and ophthalmopathy. Study outcomes and limitations: In the analysis, a 13 V-J model separated ophthalmopathy from stable hyperthyroidism. Ophthalmopathy was identified by the model a median about six months ahead of onset.

RNA transcripts served as the template for amplifying TCR beta CDR3 regions. HTBI primers were used for first-round RT-PCR of the TCR CDR3. MiXCR was run by TCRdb on the multiplex PCR reads, yielding one entry per CDR3 protein. The sample has roughly 580,000 distinct CDR3 sequences; more than 45% are singletons. The sample comprised peripheral blood or thyroid tissue (not recorded which). The rearrangement links TRBV10-3 to TRBJ2-7; TRBD2 matches at 11 bases. This TCR derives from a woman younger than 35 with Graves' hyperthyroidism. DNA for the CDR3: TGTGCCATCAGTGACTATAGCGGGAGGGACTACGAGCAGTACTTC. It yields the protein CAISDYSGRDYEQYF.